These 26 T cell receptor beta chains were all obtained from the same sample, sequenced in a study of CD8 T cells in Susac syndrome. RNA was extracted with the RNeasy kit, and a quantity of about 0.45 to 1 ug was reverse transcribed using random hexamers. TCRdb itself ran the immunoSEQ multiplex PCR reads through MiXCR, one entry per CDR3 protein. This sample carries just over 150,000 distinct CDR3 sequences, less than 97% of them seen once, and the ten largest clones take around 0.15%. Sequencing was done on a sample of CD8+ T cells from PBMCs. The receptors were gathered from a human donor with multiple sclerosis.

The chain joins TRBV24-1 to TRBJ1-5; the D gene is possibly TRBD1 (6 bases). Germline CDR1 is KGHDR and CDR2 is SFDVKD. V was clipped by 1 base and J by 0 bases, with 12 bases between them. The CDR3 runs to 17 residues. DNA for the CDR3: TGTGCCACCAGTGATTTATCGGGGGCGCATAGCAATCAGCCCCAGCATTTT. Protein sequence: CATSDLSGAHSNQPQHF.

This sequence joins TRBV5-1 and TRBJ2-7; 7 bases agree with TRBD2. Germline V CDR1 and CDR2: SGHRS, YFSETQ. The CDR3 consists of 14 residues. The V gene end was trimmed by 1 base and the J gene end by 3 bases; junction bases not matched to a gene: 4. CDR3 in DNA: TGCGCCAGCAGCTTGAAAGCGGGGTACTACGAGCAGTACTTC. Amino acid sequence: CASSLKAGYYEQYF.

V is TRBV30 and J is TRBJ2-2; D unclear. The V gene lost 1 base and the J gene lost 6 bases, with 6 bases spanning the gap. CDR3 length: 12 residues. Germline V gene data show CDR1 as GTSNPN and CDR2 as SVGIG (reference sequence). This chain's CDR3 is CAWSGGPGELFF. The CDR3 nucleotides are TGTGCCTGGAGTGGAGGTCCCGGGGAGCTGTTTTTT. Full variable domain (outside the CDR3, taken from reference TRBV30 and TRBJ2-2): SQTIHQWPATLVQPVGSPLSLECTVEGTSNPNLYWYRQAAGRGLQLLFYSVGIGQISSEVPQNLSASRPQDRQFILSSKKLLLSDSGFYLCAWSGGPGELFFGEGSRLTVL.

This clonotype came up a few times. The CDR3 DNA follows: TGTGCCAGCAGTGATATTATGAACACTGAAGCTTTCTTT. Residues: CASSDIMNTEAFF. The rearrangement links TRBV7-9 to TRBJ1-1; the D is unclear. The germline CDR1 and CDR2 sequences are SEHNR and FQNEAQ (reference sequence). This CDR3 spans 13 amino acids. V was pared by 6 bases and J by 0 bases, with 8 bases between.

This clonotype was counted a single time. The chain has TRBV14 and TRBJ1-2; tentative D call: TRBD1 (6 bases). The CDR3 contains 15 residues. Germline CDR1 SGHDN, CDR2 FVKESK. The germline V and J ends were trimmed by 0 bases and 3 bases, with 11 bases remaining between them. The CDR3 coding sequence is TGTGCCAGCAGCCAAGATCTGGGGGCAGACTATGGCTACACCTTC. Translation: CASSQDLGADYGYTF.

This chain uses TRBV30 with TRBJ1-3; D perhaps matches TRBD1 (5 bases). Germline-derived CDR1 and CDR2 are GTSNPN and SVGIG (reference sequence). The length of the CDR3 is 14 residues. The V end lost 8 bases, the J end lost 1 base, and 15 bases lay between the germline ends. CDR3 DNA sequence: TGTGCCGCCTGTGAGGGGATTTCTGGAAACACCATATATTTT. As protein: CAACEGISGNTIYF.

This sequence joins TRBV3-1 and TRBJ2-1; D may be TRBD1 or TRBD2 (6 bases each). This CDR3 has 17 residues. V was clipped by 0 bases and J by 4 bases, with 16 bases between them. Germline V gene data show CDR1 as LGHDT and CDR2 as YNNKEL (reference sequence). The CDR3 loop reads CASSQETGLPRYNEQFF. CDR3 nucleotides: TGTGCCAGCAGCCAAGAGACAGGACTACCCCGTTACAATGAGCAGTTCTTC.

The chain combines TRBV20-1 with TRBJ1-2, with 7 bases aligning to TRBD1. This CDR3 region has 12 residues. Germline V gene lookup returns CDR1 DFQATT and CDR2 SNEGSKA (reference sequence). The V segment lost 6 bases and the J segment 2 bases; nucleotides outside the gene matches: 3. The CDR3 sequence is CSAEGQNYGYTF. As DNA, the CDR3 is TGCAGTGCCGAGGGACAGAACTATGGCTACACCTTC.

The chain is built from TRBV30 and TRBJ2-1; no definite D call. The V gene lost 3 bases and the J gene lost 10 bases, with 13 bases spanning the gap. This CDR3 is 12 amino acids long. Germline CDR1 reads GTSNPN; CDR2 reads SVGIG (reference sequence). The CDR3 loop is CAWSPHRREQFF. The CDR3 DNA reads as TGTGCCTGGAGCCCCCACCGAAGGGAGCAGTTCTTC.

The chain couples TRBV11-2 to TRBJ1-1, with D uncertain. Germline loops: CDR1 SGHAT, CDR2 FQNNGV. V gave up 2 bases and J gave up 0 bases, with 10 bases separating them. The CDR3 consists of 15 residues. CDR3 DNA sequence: TGTGCCAGCAGCTTATCCCCAGTAATGAACACTGAAGCTTTCTTT. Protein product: CASSLSPVMNTEAFF.

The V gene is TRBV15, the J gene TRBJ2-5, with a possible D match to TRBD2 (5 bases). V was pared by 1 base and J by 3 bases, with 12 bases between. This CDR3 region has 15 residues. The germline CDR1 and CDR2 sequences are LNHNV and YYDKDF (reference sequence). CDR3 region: CATSRAPSLEETQYF. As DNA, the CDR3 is TGTGCCACCAGCAGAGCACCTAGCTTAGAAGAGACCCAGTACTTC.

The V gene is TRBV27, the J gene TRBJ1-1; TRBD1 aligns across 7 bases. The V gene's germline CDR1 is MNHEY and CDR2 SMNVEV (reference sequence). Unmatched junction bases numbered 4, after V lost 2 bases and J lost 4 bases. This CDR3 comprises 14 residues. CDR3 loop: CASSLVKGATEAFF. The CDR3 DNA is TGTGCCAGCAGTTTAGTTAAGGGGGCCACTGAAGCTTTCTTT.

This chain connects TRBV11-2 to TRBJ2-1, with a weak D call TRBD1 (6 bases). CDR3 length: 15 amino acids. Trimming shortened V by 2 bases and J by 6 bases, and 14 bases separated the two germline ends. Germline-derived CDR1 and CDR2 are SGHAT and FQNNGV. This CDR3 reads CASSLLTGLGNEQFF. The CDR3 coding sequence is TGTGCCAGCAGCTTATTAACAGGGCTTGGCAATGAGCAGTTCTTC. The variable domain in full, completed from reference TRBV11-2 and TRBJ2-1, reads EAGVAQSPRYKIIEKRQSVAFWCNPISGHATLYWYQQILGQGPKLLIQFQNNGVVDDSQLPKDRFSAERLKGVDSTLKIQPAKLEDSAVYLCASSLLTGLGNEQFFGPGTRLTVL.

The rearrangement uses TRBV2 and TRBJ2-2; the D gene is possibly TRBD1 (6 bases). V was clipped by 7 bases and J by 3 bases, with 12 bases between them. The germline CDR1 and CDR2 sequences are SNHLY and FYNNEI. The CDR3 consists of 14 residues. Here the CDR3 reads CASINRDHTGELFF. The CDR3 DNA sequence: TGTGCCAGCATAAACAGGGACCACACCGGGGAGCTGTTTTTT.

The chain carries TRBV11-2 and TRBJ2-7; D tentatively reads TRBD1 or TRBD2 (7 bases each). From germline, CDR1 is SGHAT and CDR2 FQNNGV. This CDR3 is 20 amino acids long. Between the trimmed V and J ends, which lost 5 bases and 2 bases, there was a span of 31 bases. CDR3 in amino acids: CASSMPRGPPVGGGPYEQYF. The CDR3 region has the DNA TGTGCCAGCAGCATGCCAAGGGGGCCCCCCGTGGGCGGGGGACCCTACGAGCAGTACTTC.

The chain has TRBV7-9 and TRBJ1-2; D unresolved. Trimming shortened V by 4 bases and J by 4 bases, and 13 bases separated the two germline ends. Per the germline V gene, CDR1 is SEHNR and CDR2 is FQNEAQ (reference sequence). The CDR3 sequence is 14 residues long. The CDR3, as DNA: TGTGCCAGCAGCTCAAGTTCCCGGGTCTATGGCTACACCTTC. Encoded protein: CASSSSSRVYGYTF.

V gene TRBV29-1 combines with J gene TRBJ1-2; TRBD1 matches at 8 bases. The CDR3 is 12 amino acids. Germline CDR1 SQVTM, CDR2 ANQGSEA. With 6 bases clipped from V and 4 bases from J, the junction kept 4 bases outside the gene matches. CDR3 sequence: CSVGQGSYGYTF. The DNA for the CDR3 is TGCAGCGTCGGACAGGGAAGCTATGGCTACACCTTC.

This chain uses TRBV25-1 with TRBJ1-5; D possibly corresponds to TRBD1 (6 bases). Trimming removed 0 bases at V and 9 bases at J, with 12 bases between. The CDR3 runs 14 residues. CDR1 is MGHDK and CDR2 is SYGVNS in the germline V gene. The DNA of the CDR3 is TGTGCCAGCAGTGAATATCAAGGGGGGTGGCCCCAGCATTTT. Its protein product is CASSEYQGGWPQHF.

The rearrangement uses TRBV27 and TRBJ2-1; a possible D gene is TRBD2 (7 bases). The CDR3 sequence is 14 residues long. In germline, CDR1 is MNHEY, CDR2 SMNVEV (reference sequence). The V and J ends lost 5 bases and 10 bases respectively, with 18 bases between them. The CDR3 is CASSLGGLLREQFF. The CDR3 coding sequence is TGTGCCAGCAGTCTCGGGGGGCTCTTGAGGGAGCAGTTCTTC.

The CDR3 nucleotides read TGCAGTGCTAGTTCCGTCGTGCGGACAGGGGCCTACGAGCAGTACTTC. Its translation: CSASSVVRTGAYEQYF. The rearrangement joins TRBV20-1 to TRBJ2-7, with TRBD1 matching over 9 bases. CDR1 is DFQATT, CDR2 SNEGSKA, per germline (reference sequence). V trimming: 3 bases; J trimming: 2 bases; junction bases outside the gene matches: 11. The CDR3 has 16 amino acids.

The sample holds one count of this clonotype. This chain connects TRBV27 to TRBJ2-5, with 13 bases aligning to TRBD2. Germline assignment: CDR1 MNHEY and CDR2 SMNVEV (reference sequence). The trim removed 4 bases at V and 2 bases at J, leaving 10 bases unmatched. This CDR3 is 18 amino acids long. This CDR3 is CASSSLPGLAGTQETQYF. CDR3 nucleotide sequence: TGTGCCAGCAGTTCACTCCCGGGACTAGCGGGGACTCAAGAGACCCAGTACTTC.

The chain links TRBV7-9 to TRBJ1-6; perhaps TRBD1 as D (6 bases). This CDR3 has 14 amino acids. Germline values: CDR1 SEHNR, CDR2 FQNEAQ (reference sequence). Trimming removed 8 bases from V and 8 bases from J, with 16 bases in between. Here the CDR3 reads CASHDDRIDSPLHF. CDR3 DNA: TGTGCCAGCCACGACGACAGGATAGATTCACCCCTCCACTTT.

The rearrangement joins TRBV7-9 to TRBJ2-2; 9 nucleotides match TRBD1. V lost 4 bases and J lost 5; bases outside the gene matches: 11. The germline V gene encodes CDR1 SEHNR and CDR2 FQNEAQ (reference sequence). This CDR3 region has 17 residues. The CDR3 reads CASSSSTGGLSTGELFF. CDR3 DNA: TGTGCCAGCAGCTCGTCGACAGGGGGTCTATCAACCGGGGAGCTGTTTTTT.

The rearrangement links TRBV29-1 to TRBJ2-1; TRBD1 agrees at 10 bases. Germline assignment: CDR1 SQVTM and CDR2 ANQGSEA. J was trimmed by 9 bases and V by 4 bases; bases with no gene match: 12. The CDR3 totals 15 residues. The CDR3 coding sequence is TGCAGCGTTGCCTCCGGGACAGGGGAGACGAGTGAGCAGTTCTTC. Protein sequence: CSVASGTGETSEQFF.

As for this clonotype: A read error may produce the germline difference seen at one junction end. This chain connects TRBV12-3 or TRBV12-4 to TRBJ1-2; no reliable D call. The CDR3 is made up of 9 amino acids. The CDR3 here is CASSLEGGF. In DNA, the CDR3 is TGTGCCAGCAGTCTCGAGGGTGGGTTC.

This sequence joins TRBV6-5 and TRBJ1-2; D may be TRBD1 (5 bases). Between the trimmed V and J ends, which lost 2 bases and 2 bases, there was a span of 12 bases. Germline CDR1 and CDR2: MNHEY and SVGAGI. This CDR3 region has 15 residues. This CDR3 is CASSYASQGNYGYTF. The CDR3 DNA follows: TGTGCCAGCAGTTACGCGAGCCAGGGAAACTATGGCTACACCTTC.